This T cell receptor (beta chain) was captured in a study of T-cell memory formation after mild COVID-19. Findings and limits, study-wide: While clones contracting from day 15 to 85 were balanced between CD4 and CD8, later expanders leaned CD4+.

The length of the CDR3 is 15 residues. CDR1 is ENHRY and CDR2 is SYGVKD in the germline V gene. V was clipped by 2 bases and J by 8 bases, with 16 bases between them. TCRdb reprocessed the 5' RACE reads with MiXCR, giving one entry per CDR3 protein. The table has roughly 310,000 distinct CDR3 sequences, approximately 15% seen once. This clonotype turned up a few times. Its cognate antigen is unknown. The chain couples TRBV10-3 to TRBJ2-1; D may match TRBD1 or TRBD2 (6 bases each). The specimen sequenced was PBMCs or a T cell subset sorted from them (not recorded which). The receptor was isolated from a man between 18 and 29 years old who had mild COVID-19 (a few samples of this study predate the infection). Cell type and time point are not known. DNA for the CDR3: TGTGCCATCAGTGAGCCGGGGGCAGGTCGCCATGAGCAGTTCTTC. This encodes CAISEPGAGRHEQFF.